This T cell receptor (beta chain) was retrieved from a study of beta chain features in type 1 diabetes. Overall study results and limits: Short templates might get an advantage during PCR, and this would be equal in patients and controls.

This clone was recorded a few times. Its antigen is not identified. This CDR3 spans 15 amino acids. Germline CDR1 SQVTM, CDR2 ANQGSEA. Since all of the isolated RNA was reverse transcribed, expressed TCRB transcripts were what got sequenced. This table comes from immunoSEQ multiplex PCR, and its TCRdb copy is limited to in-frame clones, with some not included. The table records about 330,000 clones, 9.5% to 12% of them present only once. Researchers reported sorting CD4+ naive, central memory, regulatory and stem cell-like memory cells via CD45RO/CCR7/CD25/CD127/CD95/CD27. The clonotype was recovered from a woman in her 30s in good health. The rearrangement uses TRBV29-1 and TRBJ2-7, with 10 positions matching TRBD2. The DNA matches TRBJ2-1 better at its end, which makes the J call doubtful. Sequenced material: naive CD4+ T cells from blood. CDR3 nucleotide sequence: TGCAGCGTTGAAGAATGGCTAGCGGGAGTCAATGAGCAGTTCTTC. This gives the protein CSVEEWLAGVNEQFF.